The clone carrying this T cell receptor (beta chain) occurred once. The data belong to a study of blood T cell repertoires in COVID-19. Overall study context: From the United States, Italy and Spain came samples of acute and convalescent COVID-19. T cells, B-cell-depleted T cells, or PBMCs provided the cDNA or gDNA that served as material.

How the authors handled the data: For nucleated cells, counts were estimated from reference gene primer amplification. Using immunoSEQ multiplex PCR, the repertoire was profiled, and TCRdb retains in-frame clones only, with some absent. That table furnishes V, J and clone size, whereas the DNA furnished D and trimming. The profile shows 110,000 to 150,000 clones, about four fifths of them singletons. CDR3 length: 16 residues. CDR1 and CDR2 (germline): LNHNV, YYDKDF (reference sequence). V lost 5 bases and J lost 7; bases outside the gene matches: 10. The sequence was obtained from a human donor in a cohort sampled during active COVID-19. The source material was peripheral blood. The chain carries TRBV15 and TRBJ2-3, with 12 nucleotides matching TRBD1. DNA for the CDR3: TGTGCCACCAGCGGAGGCCGGGACAGGGGGCGATATACGCAGTATTTT. Its translation: CATSGGRDRGRYTQYF. Full variable domain (missing parts from reference TRBV15 and TRBJ2-3): DAMVIQNPRYQVTQFGKPVTLSCSQTLNHNVMYWYQQKSSQAPKLLFHYYDKDFNNEADTPDNFQSRRPNTSFCFLDIRSPGLGDTAMYLCATSGGRDRGRYTQYFGPGTRLTVL.